The sequence of this TCR beta chain was determined in a study of T cell repertoires in cytomegalovirus infection (dated by TCRdb to the late 2010s). Some background on the complete study: Because public TCR beta signatures pointed to carriage of CMV infection together with the matching HLA type, the HLA type of each donor mattered for the analysis.

The germline V gene (reference sequence) supplies CDR1 MNHEY and CDR2 SMNVEV. There are 14 amino acids in the CDR3, from cysteine to phenylalanine inclusive. Only the CDR3 DNA stays, 42 bases, in frame from base 1. Germline trimming: 2 bases from V, 8 bases from J; junction bases outside gene matches: 6. The research as a whole found: In both this cohort and an independent approximately 370-donor cohort, the cumulative frequency of public TCR beta family members distinguished carriers of CMV infection plus the relevant HLA type. The ex vivo response was dominated by HLA-C-restricted CMV-specific TCR beta clonotypes, which also provided the single most frequent clonotype in two of eight donors.

This clonotype has a handful of counts. Which antigen it targets is not known. No quality values exist for individual bases; no much larger clone is one base distant. The reads were generated on an Illumina HiSeq 1500. The raw public data were reprocessed by TCRdb itself: fastp quality trimming at Q25, MiXCR clonotype calling, in-frame beta chains only. Each entry merges the rows of one CDR3 protein and shows their most common DNA and genes. This sample lists about 190,000 distinct CDR3 sequences; roughly 30% were detected once. Roughly 29% of the sample is held by the ten biggest clonotypes. This receptor chain uses TRBV27 and TRBJ2-4; 7 of the junction bases match TRBD1. Sequencing was carried out using PBMCs. This TCR derives from a human donor in good health (CMV status not recorded). Some clones in this sample may be carry-over from other donors' samples. The nucleotides read TGTGCCAGCAGTTTAGGGGACAGAGGAGACATTCAGTACTTC. The translation is CASSLGDRGDIQYF.